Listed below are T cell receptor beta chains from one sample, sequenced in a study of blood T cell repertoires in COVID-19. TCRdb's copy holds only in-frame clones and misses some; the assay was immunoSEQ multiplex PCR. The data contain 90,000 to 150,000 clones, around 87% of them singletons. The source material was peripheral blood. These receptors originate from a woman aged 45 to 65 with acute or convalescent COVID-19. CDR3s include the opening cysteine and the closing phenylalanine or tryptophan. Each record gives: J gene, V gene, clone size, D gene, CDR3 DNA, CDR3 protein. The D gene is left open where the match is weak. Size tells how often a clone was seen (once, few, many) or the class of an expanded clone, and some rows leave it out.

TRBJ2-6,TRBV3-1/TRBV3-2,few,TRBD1,TGTGCCAGCACCTTCCACGGACAGGGCCGCTCTGGGGCCAACGTCCTGACTTTC,CASTFHGQGRSGANVLTF
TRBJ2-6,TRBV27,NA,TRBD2,TGTGCCAGCAGTTTAGCCAGCGGGGGGACTGGGGCCAACGTCCTGACTTTC,CASSLASGGTGANVLTF
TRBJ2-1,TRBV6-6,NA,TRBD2,TGTGCCAGCAGTACTCAGACTAGCGGGTGGTTCTTC,CASSTQTSGWFF
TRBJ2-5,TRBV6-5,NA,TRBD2,TGTGCCAGCAGTTACTCGGCCGGGGAGGGAGAGACCCAGTACTTC,CASSYSAGEGETQYF
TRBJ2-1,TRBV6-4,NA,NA,TGTGCCAGCAGTGACCCTAGCCTACTATACAATGAGCAGTTCTTC,CASSDPSLLYNEQFF
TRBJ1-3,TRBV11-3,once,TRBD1,TGTGCCAGCAGCCTTGGACAGGTCTCTGGAAACACCATATATTTT,CASSLGQVSGNTIYF
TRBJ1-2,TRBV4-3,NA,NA,TGCGCCAGCAGCCAAGATCTGGCAGGAAACTATGGCTACACCTTC,CASSQDLAGNYGYTF
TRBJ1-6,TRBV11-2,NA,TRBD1,TGTGCCAGCAGCTATCAGGGGGCGAATAATTCACCCCTCCACTTT,CASSYQGANNSPLHF
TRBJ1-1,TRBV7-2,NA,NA,TGTGCCAGCAGCTATGCCCTAATTCTTACGAACACTGAAGCTTTCTTT,CASSYALILTNTEAFF
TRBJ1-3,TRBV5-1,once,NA,TGCGCCAGCAGCTTGGAGGGGGTTAACTCTGGAAACACCATATATTTT,CASSLEGVNSGNTIYF
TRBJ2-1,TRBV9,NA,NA,TGTGCCAGCAGCGTTAACAGGGTTTTTGGCGCTTACAATGAGCAGTTCTTC,CASSVNRVFGAYNEQFF
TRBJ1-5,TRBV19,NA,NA,TGTGCCAGTAGTATAATTCGTCCGGGTAGTCTGGATCAGCCCCAGCATTTT,CASSIIRPGSLDQPQHF
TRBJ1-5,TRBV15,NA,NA,TGTGCCACCAGCGTCAATCCCTATAGCAATCAGCCCCAGCATTTT,CATSVNPYSNQPQHF
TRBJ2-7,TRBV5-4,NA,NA,TGTGCCAGCAGCTTGTTCGGGGGAACCTACGAGCAGTACTTC,CASSLFGGTYEQYF
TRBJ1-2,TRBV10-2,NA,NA,TGCGCCAGCAGTGAGGTAGGAGTGAACTATGGCTACACCTTC,CASSEVGVNYGYTF
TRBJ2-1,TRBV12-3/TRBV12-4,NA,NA,TGTGCCACTACGGACAGTTCTCTCGGGAAGCAGTTCTTC,CATTDSSLGKQFF
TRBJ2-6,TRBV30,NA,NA,TGTGCCTGGAGTCCACAGGCAGCGGCCAACGTCCTGACTTTC,CAWSPQAAANVLTF
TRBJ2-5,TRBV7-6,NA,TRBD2,TGTGCCAGCAGCTTAGGTGGCGGGGGGTCAGGAGAGACCCAGTACTTC,CASSLGGGGSGETQYF
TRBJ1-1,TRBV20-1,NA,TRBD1,TGCAGTGCCGACAGGGGAACTGAAGCTTTCTTT,CSADRGTEAFF
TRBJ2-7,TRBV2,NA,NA,TGTGCCAGCAGTGGAGGGTCCTTCTACGAGCAGTACTTC,CASSGGSFYEQYF
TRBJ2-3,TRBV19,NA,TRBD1,TGTGCCAGTACCGAAACAGGGGCTGGCACAGATACGCAGTATTTT,CASTETGAGTDTQYF
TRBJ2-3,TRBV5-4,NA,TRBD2,TGTGCCAGCAGCTTGTGGCGGGAGGGTACAGATACGCAGTATTTT,CASSLWREGTDTQYF
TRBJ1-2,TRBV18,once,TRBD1,TGTGCCAGCTCACCAACAGGGGACTCAGGCTACACCTTC,CASSPTGDSGYTF
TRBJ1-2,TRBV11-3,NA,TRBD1,TGTGCCAGCAGCCCACCCGGGACAGGCCCTATTGGCTACACCTTC,CASSPPGTGPIGYTF
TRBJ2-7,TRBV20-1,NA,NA,TGCAGTGCTAGAGATCTTTGGAGGGAGTACTTC,CSARDLWREYF
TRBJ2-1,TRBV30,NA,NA,TGTGCCTGGATGGGGGCCAAATACAATGAGCAGTTCTTC,CAWMGAKYNEQFF
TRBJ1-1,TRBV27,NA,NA,TGTGCCAGCAGTTTATCCGGGCCAGGGACAAACTTGGCTCTTTTGAACACTGAAGCTTTCTTT,CASSLSGPGTNLALLNTEAFF
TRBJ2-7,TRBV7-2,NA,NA,TGTGCCAGCAGCTTAGCATCTGCCAACAACTACGAGCAGTACTTC,CASSLASANNYEQYF
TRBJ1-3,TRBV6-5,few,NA,TGTGCCAGCAGTTACAGTTGGACAAGTGGAAACACCATATATTTT,CASSYSWTSGNTIYF
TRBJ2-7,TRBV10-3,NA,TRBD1,TGTGCCATCAGTGTAAAGTCACAGGGGTCCTACGAGCAGTACTTC,CAISVKSQGSYEQYF
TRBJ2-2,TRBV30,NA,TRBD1,TGTGCCTCCCACGGACAGGGGAACACCGGGGAGCTGTTTTTT,CASHGQGNTGELFF
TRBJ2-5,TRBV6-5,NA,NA,TGTGCCAGCAGCATCCAAGAGACCCAGTACTTC,CASSIQETQYF
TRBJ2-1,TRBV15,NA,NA,TGTGCCACCAGCAGAGATTTTAGCGGAGCTTACAATGAGCAGTTCTTC,CATSRDFSGAYNEQFF
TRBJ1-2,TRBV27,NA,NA,TGTGCCAGCAGTACCTCAACAGGGTATGAGGGCTACACCTTC,CASSTSTGYEGYTF
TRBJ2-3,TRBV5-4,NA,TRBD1,TGTGCCAGCAGCTCTGGGGGAAGGGGGCCGACAGATACGCAGTATTTT,CASSSGGRGPTDTQYF
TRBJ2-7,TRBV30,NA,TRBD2,TGTGCCTGGAGTGTACGGGGGGACCCCTACGAGCAGTACTTC,CAWSVRGDPYEQYF
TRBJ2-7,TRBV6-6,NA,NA,TGTGCCAGCAGTTATACCGGCGACAGAAACTACGAGCAGTACTTC,CASSYTGDRNYEQYF
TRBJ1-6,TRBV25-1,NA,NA,TGTGCCAGCAGTGAATTTGGGGAGTATAATTCACCCCTCCACTTT,CASSEFGEYNSPLHF
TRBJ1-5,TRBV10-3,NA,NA,TGTGCCACTACAGATAGCAATCAGCCCCAGCATTTT,CATTDSNQPQHF
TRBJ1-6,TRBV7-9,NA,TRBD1,TGTGCCAGCAGCTCGACAGGGGATAATTCACCCCTCCACTTT,CASSSTGDNSPLHF
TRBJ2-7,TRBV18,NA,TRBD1,TGTGCCAGCTCACCTTTAAGAAGCGGACAGGGCTACGAGCAGTACTTC,CASSPLRSGQGYEQYF
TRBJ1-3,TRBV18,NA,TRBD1,TGTGCCAGCTCACCGGGGACAGGGGGGACTGGAAACACCATATATTTT,CASSPGTGGTGNTIYF
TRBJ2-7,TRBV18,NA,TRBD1,TGTGCCAGCTCACCACCGGGACAGGGTCTCTACGAGCAGTACTTC,CASSPPGQGLYEQYF
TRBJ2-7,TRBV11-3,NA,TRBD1,TGTGCCAGCAGCTTAAGGGGGACAGGCGAGCAGTACTTC,CASSLRGTGEQYF
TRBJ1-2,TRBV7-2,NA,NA,TGTGCCAGCAGCTTAGCAGCCTCGGCAGGTGGCTACACCTTC,CASSLAASAGGYTF
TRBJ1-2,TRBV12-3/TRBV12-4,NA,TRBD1,TGTGCCAGCAGTCCCGGACAGGGGCACACCTTC,CASSPGQGHTF
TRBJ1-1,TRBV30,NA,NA,TGTGCCGAGCGGGGGACGGCTGAAGCTTTCTTT,CAERGTAEAFF
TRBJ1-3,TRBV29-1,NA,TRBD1,TGCAGCGTTGGGGACAGGACCTTT,CSVGDRTF
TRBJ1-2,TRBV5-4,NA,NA,TGTGCCAGCAGCTTATTGCGAGACTATGGCTACACCTTC,CASSLLRDYGYTF
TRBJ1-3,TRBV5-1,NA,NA,TGCGCCAGCAGCTTGCCCTATAACAGGGAAAACTACTCTGGAAACACCATATATTTT,CASSLPYNRENYSGNTIYF
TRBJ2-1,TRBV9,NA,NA,TGTGCCAGCAGCGTAGGGGGCGGGAACATCTACAATGAGCAGTTCTTC,CASSVGGGNIYNEQFF
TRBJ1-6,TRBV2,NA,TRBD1,TGTGCCAGCAGTCCCGAACAGGGGGGCTATAATTCACCCCTCCACTTT,CASSPEQGGYNSPLHF
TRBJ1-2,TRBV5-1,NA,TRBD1,TGCGCCAGCAGCTTGGAGGGACAGGTTTATGGCTACACCTTC,CASSLEGQVYGYTF
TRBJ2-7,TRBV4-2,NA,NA,TGTGCCAGCAGCCAAGAGCGCAGGGGCTCCTACGAGCAGTACTTC,CASSQERRGSYEQYF
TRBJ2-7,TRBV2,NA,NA,TGTGCCAGCAGTTTCGAGTACGAGCAGTACTTC,CASSFEYEQYF
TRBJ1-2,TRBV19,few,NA,TGTGCCAGTAGTATAGGTAGACAGGCGAATAACTATGGCTACACCTTC,CASSIGRQANNYGYTF
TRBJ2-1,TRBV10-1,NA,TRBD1,TGCGCCACCAACCGGGACAGGGCCTACAATGAGCAGTTCTTC,CATNRDRAYNEQFF
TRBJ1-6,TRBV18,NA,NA,TGTGCCAGCTCACCTAACAATTATAATTCACCCCTCCACTTT,CASSPNNYNSPLHF
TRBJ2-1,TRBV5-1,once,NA,TGCGCCAGCAGCTTGGCGCCCGGTTCCTACAATGAGCAGTTCTTC,CASSLAPGSYNEQFF
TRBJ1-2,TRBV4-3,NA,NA,TGCGCCAGCAGCGCGACGGGGTCCTATGGCTACACCTTC,CASSATGSYGYTF